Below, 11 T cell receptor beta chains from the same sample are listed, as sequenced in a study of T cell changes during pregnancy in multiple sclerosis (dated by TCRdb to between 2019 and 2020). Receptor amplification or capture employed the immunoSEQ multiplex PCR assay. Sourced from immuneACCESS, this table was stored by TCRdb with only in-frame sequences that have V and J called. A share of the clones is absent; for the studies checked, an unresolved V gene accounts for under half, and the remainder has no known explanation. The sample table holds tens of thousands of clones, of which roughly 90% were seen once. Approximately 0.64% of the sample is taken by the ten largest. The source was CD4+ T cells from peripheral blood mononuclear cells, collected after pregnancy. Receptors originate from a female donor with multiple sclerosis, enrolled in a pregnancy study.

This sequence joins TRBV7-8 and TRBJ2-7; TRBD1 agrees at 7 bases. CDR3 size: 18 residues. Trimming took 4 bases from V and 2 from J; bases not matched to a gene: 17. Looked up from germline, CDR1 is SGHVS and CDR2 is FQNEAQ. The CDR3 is CASSSGQVGSAQTYEQYF. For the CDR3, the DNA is TGTGCCAGCAGCTCAGGACAGGTGGGGTCCGCCCAAACCTACGAGCAGTACTTC.

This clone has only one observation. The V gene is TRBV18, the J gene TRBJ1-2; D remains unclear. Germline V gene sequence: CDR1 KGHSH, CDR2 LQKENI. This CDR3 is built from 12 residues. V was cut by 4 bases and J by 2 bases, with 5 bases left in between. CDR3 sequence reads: CASSRGNYGYTF. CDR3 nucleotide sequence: TGTGCCAGCTCACGCGGCAACTATGGCTACACCTTC. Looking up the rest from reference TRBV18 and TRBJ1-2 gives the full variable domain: NAGVMQNPRHLVRRRGQEARLRCSPMKGHSHVYWYRQLPEEGLKFMVYLQKENIIDESGMPKERFSAEFPKEGPSILRIQQVVRGDSAAYFCASSRGNYGYTFGSGTRLTVV.

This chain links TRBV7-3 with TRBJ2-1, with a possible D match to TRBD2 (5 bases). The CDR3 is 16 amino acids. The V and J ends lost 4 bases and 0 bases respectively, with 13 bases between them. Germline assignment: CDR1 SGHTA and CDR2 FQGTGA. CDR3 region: CASSSGGGSSYNEQFF. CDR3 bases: TGTGCCAGCAGCTCCGGAGGAGGTAGCTCCTACAATGAGCAGTTCTTC.

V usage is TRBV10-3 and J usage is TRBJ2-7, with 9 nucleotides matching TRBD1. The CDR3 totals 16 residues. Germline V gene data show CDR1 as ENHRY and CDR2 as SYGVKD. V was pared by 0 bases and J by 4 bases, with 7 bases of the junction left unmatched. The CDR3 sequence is CAISESTGTGPYEQYF. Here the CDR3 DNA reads TGTGCCATCAGTGAGTCGACCGGGACAGGGCCTTACGAGCAGTACTTC.

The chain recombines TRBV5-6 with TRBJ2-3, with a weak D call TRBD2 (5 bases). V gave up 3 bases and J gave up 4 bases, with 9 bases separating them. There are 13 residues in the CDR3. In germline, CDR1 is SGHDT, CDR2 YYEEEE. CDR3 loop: CASSYGGPDTQYF. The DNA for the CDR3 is TGTGCCAGCAGCTATGGAGGCCCAGATACGCAGTATTTT.

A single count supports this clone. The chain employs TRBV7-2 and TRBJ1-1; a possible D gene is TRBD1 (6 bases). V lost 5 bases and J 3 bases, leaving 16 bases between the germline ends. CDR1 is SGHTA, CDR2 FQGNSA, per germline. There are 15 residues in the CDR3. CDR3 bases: TGTGCCAGCAGCCCGCTGGGGGCAGGGCACACTGAAGCTTTCTTT. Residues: CASSPLGAGHTEAFF.

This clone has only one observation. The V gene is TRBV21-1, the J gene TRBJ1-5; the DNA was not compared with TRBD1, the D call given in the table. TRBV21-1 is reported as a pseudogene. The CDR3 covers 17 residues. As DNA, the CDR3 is TGTGCCACCCCGCCCCGAACAGGGGTGAATAGCAATCAGCCCCAGCATTTT. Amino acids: CATPPRTGVNSNQPQHF.

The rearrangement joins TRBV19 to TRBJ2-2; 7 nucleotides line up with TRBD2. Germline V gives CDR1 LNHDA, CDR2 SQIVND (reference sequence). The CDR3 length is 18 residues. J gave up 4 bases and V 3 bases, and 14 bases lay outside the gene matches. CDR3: CASSIANLAGRPTGELFF. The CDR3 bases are TGTGCCAGTAGTATCGCGAACTTAGCGGGTCGACCCACCGGGGAGCTGTTTTTT.

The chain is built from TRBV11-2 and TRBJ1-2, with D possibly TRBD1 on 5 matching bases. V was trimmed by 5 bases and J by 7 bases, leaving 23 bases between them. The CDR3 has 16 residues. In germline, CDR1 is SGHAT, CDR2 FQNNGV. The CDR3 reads CASSRAGYREGSGYTF. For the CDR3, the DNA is TGTGCCAGCAGCCGTGCGGGGTATAGGGAGGGGTCTGGCTACACCTTC.

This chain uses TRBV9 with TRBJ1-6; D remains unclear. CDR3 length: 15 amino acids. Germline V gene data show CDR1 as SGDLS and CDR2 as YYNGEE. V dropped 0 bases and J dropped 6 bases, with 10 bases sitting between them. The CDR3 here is CASSVGDGSNSPLHF. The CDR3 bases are TGTGCCAGCAGCGTAGGAGACGGGTCTAATTCACCCCTCCACTTT.

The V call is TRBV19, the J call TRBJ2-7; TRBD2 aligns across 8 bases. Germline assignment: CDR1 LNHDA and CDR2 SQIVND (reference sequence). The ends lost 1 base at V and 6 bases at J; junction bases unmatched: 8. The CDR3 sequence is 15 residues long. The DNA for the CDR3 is TGTGCCAGTAGTATAGTAGGGACTAGTGTTTCCGAGCAGTACTTC. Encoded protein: CASSIVGTSVSEQYF. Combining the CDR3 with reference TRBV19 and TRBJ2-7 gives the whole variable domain DGGITQSPKYLFRKEGQNVTLSCEQNLNHDAMYWYRQDPGQGLRLIYYSQIVNDFQKGDIAEGYSVSREKKESFPLTVTSAQKNPTAFYLCASSIVGTSVSEQYFGPGTRLTVT.